The 8 T cell receptor beta chains below were found in one sample sequenced in a study of blood T cell repertoires in COVID-19. The assay was immunoSEQ multiplex PCR, and TCRdb's table has in-frame clones only and misses some. The sample has under 450,000 clones, approximately 88% seen once. Sample: peripheral blood. These TCRs come from a woman between 50 and 59 years old with COVID-19, enrolled during active disease.

The genes are TRBV7-2 and TRBJ2-3; D is unclear. V lost 10 bases and J 2 bases, leaving 16 bases between the germline ends. Per the germline V gene, CDR1 is SGHTA and CDR2 is FQGNSA. The CDR3 is 14 residues long. The CDR3 sequence is CATDDSFYTDTQYF. CDR3 DNA sequence: TGTGCCACCGATGACTCTTTTTACACAGATACGCAGTATTTT.

This clone has a handful of counts. V is TRBV21-1 and J is TRBJ2-1; TRBD2 is the table's D call, not checked against the DNA. TRBV21-1 is labeled a pseudogene. This CDR3 is 20 amino acids long. CDR3: CASSKAAGLAGVFSYNEQFF. CDR3 bases: TGTGCCAGCAGCAAGGCGGCAGGGCTAGCGGGGGTTTTCTCCTACAATGAGCAGTTCTTC.

The V gene is TRBV4-1, the J gene TRBJ1-1, with a tentative D call TRBD1 (6 bases). Germline-derived CDR1 and CDR2 are MGHRA and YSYEKL. The length of the CDR3 is 16 residues. Trimming cost V 0 bases and J 0 bases, with 11 bases left between them. CDR3 in amino acids: CASSQEGGGLNTEAFF. CDR3 DNA sequence: TGCGCCAGCAGCCAAGAGGGCGGGGGGCTGAACACTGAAGCTTTCTTT.

The chain employs TRBV6-1 and TRBJ2-6; TRBD2 agrees at 9 bases. Germline V gene lookup returns CDR1 MNHNS and CDR2 SASEGT. J lost 5 bases, V lost 1 base, and 9 bases had no gene match. This CDR3 has 18 residues. CDR3 loop: CASSEEISGGSRANVLTF. In nucleotides, the CDR3 is TGTGCCAGCAGTGAAGAGATTAGCGGGGGATCTAGGGCCAACGTCCTGACTTTC.

The genes are TRBV9 and TRBJ1-6; tentative D call: TRBD1 (5 bases). The CDR3 is made up of 12 amino acids. V gave up 3 bases and J gave up 11 bases, with 9 bases separating them. CDR1 and CDR2 from the germline V gene are SGDLS and YYNGEE. CDR3 amino acids: CASSGGGTPLHF. The CDR3 coding sequence is TGTGCCAGCAGCGGGGGCGGGACACCCCTCCACTTT. The variable domain in full, with the rest retrieved from reference TRBV9 and TRBJ1-6, is DSGVTQTPKHLITATGQRVTLRCSPRSGDLSVYWYQQSLDQGLQFLIQYYNGEERAKGNILERFSAQQFPDLHSELNLSSLELGDSALYFCASSGGGTPLHFGNGTRLTVT.

A word on this clone: An end of the junction does not agree with germline; a read error may underlie this. V gene TRBV12-3 or TRBV12-4 combines with J gene TRBJ2-2; TRBD1 agrees at 7 bases. The CDR3 is 12 amino acids. Here the CDR3 reads CASSPRPRGWVF. As DNA, the CDR3 is TGTGCCAGCAGTCCCCGCCCCAGGGGGTGGGTTTTT.

This chain's CDR3 is CASSLSRGQISNYGYTF. The CDR3 nucleotides read TGCGCCAGCAGCTTGTCCCGTGGGCAGATCTCAAACTATGGCTACACCTTC. The V and J genes are TRBV5-1 and TRBJ1-2, with D unresolved. Trimming cost V 1 base and J 2 bases, with 18 bases left between them. Germline CDR1 is SGHRS and CDR2 is YFSETQ. The CDR3 length is 17 residues. Based on the CDR3 plus reference TRBV5-1 and TRBJ1-2, the full variable domain is KAGVTQTPRYLIKTRGQQVTLSCSPISGHRSVSWYQQTPGQGLQFLFEYFSETQRNKGNFPGRFSGRQFSNSRSEMNVSTLELGDSALYLCASSLSRGQISNYGYTFGSGTRLTVV.

The CDR3, as DNA: TGTGCCAGCAGTTACTCGGGGGCTATGAACACTGAAGCTTTCTTT. As protein: CASSYSGAMNTEAFF. This chain joins TRBV6-6 and TRBJ1-1; a possible D gene is TRBD1 (6 bases). The germline V gene has CDR1 MNHNY and CDR2 SVGAGI (reference sequence). The CDR3 consists of 15 residues. V gave up 0 bases and J gave up 0 bases, with 8 bases separating them.